Below, 17 T cell receptor beta chains from the same sample are listed, as sequenced in a study of blood T cell repertoires in COVID-19. Generated by immunoSEQ multiplex PCR, the TCRdb table keeps only in-frame clones and is missing some. The table has 150,000 to 250,000 clones, roughly four fifths seen once. The sample taken for sequencing was PBMCs or T cells enriched from blood (not recorded which). These receptors originate from a man aged 40-49 years who had recovered from COVID-19.

This chain uses TRBV5-5 with TRBJ1-1, with 7 bases aligning to TRBD1. Trimming removed 3 bases from V and 1 base from J; junction bases left unmatched: 15. CDR3 length equals 18 residues. Looked up from germline, CDR1 is SGHKS and CDR2 is YYEKEE (reference sequence). CDR3 loop: CASSSHRFSTGPNTEAFF. The DNA for the CDR3 is TGTGCCAGCAGCTCCCACCGATTCTCGACAGGGCCGAACACTGAAGCTTTCTTT.

The genes are TRBV25-1 and TRBJ1-1; no clear D gene. Germline V lookup: CDR1 MGHDK, CDR2 SYGVNS. CDR3 length: 8 amino acids. The ends were cut back, 5 bases at V and 10 bases at J, with 2 bases in the middle. The CDR3 DNA reads as TGTGCCAGCAGTCTAGCTTTCTTT. It specifies CASSLAFF.

V usage is TRBV11-2 and J usage is TRBJ1-6; the match to TRBD1 covers 9 bases. CDR1 and CDR2 from the germline V gene are SGHAT and FQNNGV. The CDR3 runs 15 residues. Trimming cost V 4 bases and J 10 bases; bases outside gene matches: 8. DNA of the CDR3: TGTGCCAGCAGCTACACGGGACAGGGAGGCTCACCCCTCCACTTT. Translation gives CASSYTGQGGSPLHF. Together with reference TRBV11-2 and TRBJ1-6, the CDR3 gives the full variable domain: EAGVAQSPRYKIIEKRQSVAFWCNPISGHATLYWYQQILGQGPKLLIQFQNNGVVDDSQLPKDRFSAERLKGVDSTLKIQPAKLEDSAVYLCASSYTGQGGSPLHFGNGTRLTVT.

The chain joins TRBV10-3 to TRBJ1-3; D unclear. The CDR3 runs to 14 residues. V was clipped by 0 bases and J by 4 bases, with 7 bases between them. Germline CDR1 reads ENHRY; CDR2 reads SYGVKD. In DNA, the CDR3 is TGTGCCATCAGTGAGTCGCGGGAGGGAAACACCATATATTTT. It codes for CAISESREGNTIYF.

The chain uses TRBV6-5 and TRBJ2-7; 13 nucleotides line up with TRBD2. The CDR3 runs 15 residues. With 6 bases clipped from V and 3 bases from J, the junction kept 5 bases outside the gene matches. Germline values: CDR1 MNHEY, CDR2 SVGAGI. The CDR3 sequence is CASSVGTSGVYEQYF. CDR3 nucleotide sequence: TGTGCCAGCAGCGTAGGGACTAGCGGGGTCTACGAGCAGTACTTC.

The V call is TRBV28, the J call TRBJ2-6; D uncertain. The germline V gene has CDR1 MDHEN and CDR2 SYDVKM. The CDR3 is 14 amino acids. Trimming removed 3 bases at V and 0 bases at J, with 3 bases between. This CDR3 is CASSLASGANVLTF. DNA of the CDR3: TGTGCCAGCAGTTTGGCCTCTGGGGCCAACGTCCTGACTTTC.

The rearrangement links TRBV7-9 to TRBJ2-1; D gene ambiguous. V dropped 2 bases and J dropped 9 bases, with 8 bases sitting between them. The CDR3 contains 12 residues. The germline CDR1 and CDR2 sequences are SEHNR and FQNEAQ (reference sequence). CDR3 nucleotide sequence: TGTGCCAGCAGCTTAAATATAATTGAGCAGTTCTTC. It specifies CASSLNIIEQFF.

This clone was recorded at least ten times. V and J are TRBV3-1 (or the pseudogene TRBV3-2) and TRBJ1-1; 11 bases match TRBD1. The CDR3 is made up of 15 amino acids. Germline assignment: CDR1 LGHDT and CDR2 YNNKEL (reference sequence). J gave up 7 bases and V 0 bases, and 4 bases lay outside the gene matches. The CDR3 DNA sequence: TGTGCCAGCAGCCAAGATAGGACAGGGGGCTATGAAGCTTTCTTT. This codes for CASSQDRTGGYEAFF.

The chain uses TRBV14 and TRBJ2-2; D is uncertain. CDR1 and CDR2 from the germline V gene are SGHDN and FVKESK. V was cut by 0 bases and J by 5 bases, with 4 bases left in between. CDR3 length: 13 amino acids. The CDR3 DNA is TGTGCCAGCAGCCAAGATCGTACCGGGGAGCTGTTTTTT. It encodes CASSQDRTGELFF.

This clone was found a few times. The rearrangement joins TRBV6-5 to TRBJ1-2, with D uncertain. The CDR3 sequence is 12 residues long. CDR1 MNHEY and CDR2 SVGAGI come from the germline V gene. V was pared by 5 bases and J by 3 bases, with 7 bases between. CDR3 DNA sequence: TGTGCCAGCAGTAACAATTACTATGGCTACACCTTC. Its translation is CASSNNYYGYTF.

A few counts support this clone. This chain joins TRBV6-6 and TRBJ1-1, with D perhaps TRBD1 (6 bases). CDR3 length: 13 amino acids. The V end lost 6 bases, the J end lost 5 bases, and 13 bases lay between the germline ends. Germline V gene lookup returns CDR1 MNHNY and CDR2 SVGAGI (reference sequence). Written as DNA, the CDR3 is TGTGCCAGCAGAATAAACAGGGAAACTGAAGCTTTCTTT. Its translation is CASRINRETEAFF.

V is TRBV19 and J is TRBJ1-5, with D perhaps matching TRBD1 (6 bases). The germline gives CDR1 LNHDA, CDR2 SQIVND (reference sequence). CDR3 size: 19 residues. The V end lost 6 bases, the J end lost 1 base, and 25 bases lay between the germline ends. The CDR3 loop reads CASRGDRRVSFKSNQPQHF. The DNA of the CDR3 is TGTGCCAGTAGGGGCGACAGGCGGGTATCGTTTAAGAGCAATCAGCCCCAGCATTTT.

This chain links TRBV2 with TRBJ1-4; D possibly corresponds to TRBD1 (5 bases). Germline-derived CDR1 and CDR2 are SNHLY and FYNNEI. The V gene lost 8 bases and the J gene lost 4 bases, with 14 bases spanning the gap. The CDR3 has 14 residues. In nucleotides, the CDR3 is TGTGCCAGCTTCCCAGACAGCGTTAATGAAAAACTGTTTTTT. Translated: CASFPDSVNEKLFF.

The CDR3 sequence: CASSSWTGLIGQETQYF. CDR3 in DNA: TGTGCCAGCAGCTCGTGGACAGGGCTTATAGGCCAAGAGACCCAGTACTTC. This chain joins TRBV5-5 and TRBJ2-5, with TRBD1 matching over 8 bases. The V gene end was trimmed by 3 bases and the J gene end by 1 base; junction bases not matched to a gene: 11. Germline V gene lookup returns CDR1 SGHKS and CDR2 YYEKEE (reference sequence). This CDR3 region has 17 residues.

This chain uses TRBV27 with TRBJ1-5, with D possibly being TRBD1 (5 bases). The V gene's germline CDR1 is MNHEY and CDR2 SMNVEV (reference sequence). The CDR3 has 14 amino acids. V shed 6 bases and J shed 4 bases, with 13 bases lying between them. The CDR3 coding sequence is TGTGCCAGCAGACCAACGTCAGGGAATCAGCCCCAGCATTTT. Protein product: CASRPTSGNQPQHF.

The chain has TRBV28 and TRBJ1-1, with D uncertain. Germline assignment: CDR1 MDHEN and CDR2 SYDVKM. Trimming left V 4 bases short and J 2 bases short, with 8 bases between. The CDR3 has 13 residues. The CDR3 nucleotides are TGTGCCAGCAGTTATAAGACAAACACTGAAGCTTTCTTT. Its translation: CASSYKTNTEAFF.

The chain couples TRBV19 to TRBJ2-7; 9 nucleotides line up with TRBD2. CDR3 size: 16 residues. Unmatched junction bases numbered 9, after V lost 6 bases and J lost 0 bases. Looked up from germline, CDR1 is LNHDA and CDR2 is SQIVND (reference sequence). The CDR3 sequence is CASRALSGGSSYEQYF. CDR3 coding DNA: TGTGCCAGTAGAGCCTTGAGCGGGGGGAGCTCCTACGAGCAGTACTTC.